These 4 T cell receptor beta chains were sequenced from one sample in a study of PD-L1 blockade in urothelial cancer. Assay used: immunoSEQ multiplex PCR; TCRdb lists only in-frame clones, some missing. The sample records over 40,000 clones, around 82% being singletons. The specimen was PBMCs, collected around atezolizumab (anti-PD-L1) treatment. The origin of the receptors is a man in his 70s with urothelial cancer.

V gene TRBV7-2 combines with J gene TRBJ2-7; 8 bases are shared with TRBD2. V was clipped by 5 bases and J by 3 bases; unmatched bases: 12. This CDR3 is 16 amino acids long. CDR1 and CDR2 (germline): SGHTA, FQGNSA. CDR3 coding DNA: TGTGCCAGCAGCCCAACTGGGCAGCGGGGGCTCTACGAGCAGTACTTC. This sequence encodes CASSPTGQRGLYEQYF.

The rearrangement links TRBV2 to TRBJ2-5; 11 positions match TRBD1. Germline values: CDR1 SNHLY, CDR2 FYNNEI. The length of the CDR3 is 14 residues. V lost 10 bases to trimming and J lost 6 bases; unmatched junction nucleotides: 10. The CDR3 loop is CATWPGTGGQTQYF. The CDR3 nucleotides are TGTGCCACCTGGCCCGGGACAGGGGGACAGACCCAGTACTTC. Full variable domain (missing parts from reference TRBV2 and TRBJ2-5): EPEVTQTPSHQVTQMGQEVILRCVPISNHLYFYWYRQILGQKVEFLVSFYNNEISEKSEIFDDQFSVERPDGSNFTLKIRSTKLEDSAMYFCATWPGTGGQTQYFGPGTRLLVL.

The V call is TRBV7-2, the J call TRBJ2-3; 9 bases line up with TRBD2. The CDR3 length is 15 residues. Unmatched junction bases numbered 8, after V lost 4 bases and J lost 6 bases. Germline V gene sequence: CDR1 SGHTA, CDR2 FQGNSA. The CDR3 region has the DNA TGTGCCAGCAGCTCGGGCGGCGGGGGGGCGGATACGCAGTATTTT. It translates to CASSSGGGGADTQYF.

This clone came up a few times. V gene TRBV2 combines with J gene TRBJ1-5; possibly TRBD1 for D (5 bases). Trimming left V 4 bases short and J 15 bases short, with 16 bases between. Germline assignment: CDR1 SNHLY and CDR2 FYNNEI. CDR3 length: 12 amino acids. CDR3 amino acids: CASSVGTDRMHF. The CDR3 DNA sequence: TGTGCCAGCAGTGTCGGGACTGACAGAATGCATTTT.